One T cell receptor (beta chain) is described in this entry. This specimen belongs to a study of OX40 agonist ivuxolimab in advanced cancers. In the study overall: Ivuxolimab is an agonistic anti-OX40 (CD134) antibody, and patients were treated with it.

Profiling relied on immunoSEQ multiplex PCR, and the TCRdb table lists in-frame clones only, not all of them. The top ten clones hold 0.45% to 0.55% of a sample with 80,000 to 100,000 clones, around nine tenths of them seen once. Sample: CD4+ or CD8+ T cells sorted from blood, taken in a trial of the OX40 agonist ivuxolimab. The origin of this receptor is an adult with an advanced solid tumor such as melanoma, head and neck, liver or kidney cancer.

CDR3 in amino acids: CSVDNFYGYTF. The CDR3, as DNA: TGCAGCGTTGATAACTTCTATGGCTACACCTTC. V gene TRBV29-1 combines with J gene TRBJ1-2; D is unclear. Germline CDR1 and CDR2: SQVTM and ANQGSEA. CDR3 size: 11 residues. V lost 3 bases to trimming and J lost 4 bases, with 6 bases between them.